The text below deals with one T cell receptor (beta chain). The data were taken from a study of blood T cell repertoires in COVID-19. With 2 bases removed from V and 0 bases from J, the gap between germline ends came to 4 bases. The CDR3 is 13 amino acids. Germline loops: CDR1 LNHDA, CDR2 SQIVND (reference sequence). Produced via immunoSEQ multiplex PCR; TCRdb's table is partial and in-frame only. The sample has 200,000 to 250,000 clones, around 87% seen once. This clonotype was sampled from a woman under 40 who had recovered from COVID-19. The specimen was peripheral blood. The gene calls are TRBV19 and TRBJ2-5; D is ambiguous. The CDR3 DNA reads as TGTGCCAGTAGTATATTTAACCAAGAGACCCAGTACTTC. It is translated as CASSIFNQETQYF.